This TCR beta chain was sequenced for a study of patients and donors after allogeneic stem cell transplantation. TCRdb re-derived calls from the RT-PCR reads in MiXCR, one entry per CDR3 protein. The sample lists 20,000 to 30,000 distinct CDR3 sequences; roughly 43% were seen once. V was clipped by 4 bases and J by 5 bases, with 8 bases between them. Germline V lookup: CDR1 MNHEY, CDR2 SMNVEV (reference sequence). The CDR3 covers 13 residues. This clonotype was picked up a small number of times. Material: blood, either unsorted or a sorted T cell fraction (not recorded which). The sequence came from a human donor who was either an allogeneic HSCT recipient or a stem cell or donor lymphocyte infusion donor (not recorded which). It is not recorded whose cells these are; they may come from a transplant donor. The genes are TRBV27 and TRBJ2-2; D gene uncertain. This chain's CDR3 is CASSWVFTGELFF. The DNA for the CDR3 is TGTGCCAGCAGTTGGGTGTTTACCGGGGAGCTGTTTTTT.